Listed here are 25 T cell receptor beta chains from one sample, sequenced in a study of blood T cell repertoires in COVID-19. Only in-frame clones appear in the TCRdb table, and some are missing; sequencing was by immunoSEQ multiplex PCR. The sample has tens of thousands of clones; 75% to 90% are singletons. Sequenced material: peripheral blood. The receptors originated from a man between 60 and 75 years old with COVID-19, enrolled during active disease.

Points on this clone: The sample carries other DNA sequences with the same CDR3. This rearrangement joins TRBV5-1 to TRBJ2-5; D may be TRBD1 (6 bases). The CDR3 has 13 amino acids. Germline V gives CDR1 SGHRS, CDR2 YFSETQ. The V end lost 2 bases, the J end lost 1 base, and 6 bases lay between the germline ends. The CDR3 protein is CASSLGGQETQYF. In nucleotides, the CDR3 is TGCGCCAGCAGCTTAGGGGGCCAAGAGACCCAGTACTTC.

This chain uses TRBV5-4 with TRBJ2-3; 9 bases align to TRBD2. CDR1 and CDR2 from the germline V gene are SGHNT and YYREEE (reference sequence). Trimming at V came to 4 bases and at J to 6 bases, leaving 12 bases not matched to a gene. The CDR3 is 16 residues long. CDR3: CASSPKGAGGGDTQYF. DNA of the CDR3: TGTGCCAGCAGCCCAAAGGGTGCGGGAGGGGGCGATACGCAGTATTTT.

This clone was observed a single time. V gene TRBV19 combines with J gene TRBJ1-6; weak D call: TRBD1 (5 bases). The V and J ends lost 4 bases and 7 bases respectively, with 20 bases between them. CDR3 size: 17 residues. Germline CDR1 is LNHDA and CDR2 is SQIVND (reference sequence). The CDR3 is CASSNSPTGKKNSPLHF. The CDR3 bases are TGTGCCAGTAGTAATTCCCCTACAGGCAAGAAAAATTCACCCCTCCACTTT. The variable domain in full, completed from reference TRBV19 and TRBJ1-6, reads DGGITQSPKYLFRKEGQNVTLSCEQNLNHDAMYWYRQDPGQGLRLIYYSQIVNDFQKGDIAEGYSVSREKKESFPLTVTSAQKNPTAFYLCASSNSPTGKKNSPLHFGNGTRLTVT.

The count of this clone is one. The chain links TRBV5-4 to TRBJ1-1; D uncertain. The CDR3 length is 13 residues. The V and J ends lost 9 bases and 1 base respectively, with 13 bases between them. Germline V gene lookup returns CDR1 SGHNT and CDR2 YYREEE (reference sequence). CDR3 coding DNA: TGTGCCATGGGCGCACCCCGGAACACTGAAGCTTTCTTT. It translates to CAMGAPRNTEAFF.

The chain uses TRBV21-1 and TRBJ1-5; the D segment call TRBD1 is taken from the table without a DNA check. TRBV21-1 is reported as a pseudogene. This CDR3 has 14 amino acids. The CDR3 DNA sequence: TGTGCCAGCAGCATTGCAGGGGCTAGTCAGCCCCAGCATTTT. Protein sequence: CASSIAGASQPQHF.

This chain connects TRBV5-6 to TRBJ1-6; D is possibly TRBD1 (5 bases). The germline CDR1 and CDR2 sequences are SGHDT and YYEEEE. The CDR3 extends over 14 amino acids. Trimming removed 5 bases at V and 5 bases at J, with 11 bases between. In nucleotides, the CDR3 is TGTGCCAGCAGTTGGGGCATCAATAATTCACCCCTCCACTTT. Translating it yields CASSWGINNSPLHF.

CDR3 loop: CASSLTWGGAPQETQYF. CDR3 nucleotide sequence: TGTGCCAGCAGCTTGACGTGGGGCGGAGCACCCCAAGAGACCCAGTACTTC. The chain recombines TRBV11-2 with TRBJ2-5, with a possible D match to TRBD1 (5 bases). CDR3 size: 17 residues. V lost 3 bases and J 1 base, leaving 18 bases between the germline ends. Looked up from germline, CDR1 is SGHAT and CDR2 is FQNNGV.

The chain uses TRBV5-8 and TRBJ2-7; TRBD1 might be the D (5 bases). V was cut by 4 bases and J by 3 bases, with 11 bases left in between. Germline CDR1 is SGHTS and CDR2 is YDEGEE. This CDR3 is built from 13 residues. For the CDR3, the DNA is TGTGCCAGCAGCAAGGACATCCGCTACGAGCAGTACTTC. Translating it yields CASSKDIRYEQYF.

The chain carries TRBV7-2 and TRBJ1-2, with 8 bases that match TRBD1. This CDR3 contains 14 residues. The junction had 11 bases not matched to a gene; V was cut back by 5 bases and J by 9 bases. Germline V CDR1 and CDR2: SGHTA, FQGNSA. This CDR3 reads CASSQDRARYRYTF. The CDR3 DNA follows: TGTGCCAGCAGCCAGGACAGGGCCAGGTATCGCTACACCTTC.

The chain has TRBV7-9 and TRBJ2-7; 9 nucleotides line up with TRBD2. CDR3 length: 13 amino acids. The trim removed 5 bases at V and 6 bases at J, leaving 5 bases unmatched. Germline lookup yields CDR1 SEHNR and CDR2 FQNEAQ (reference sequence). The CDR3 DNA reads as TGTGCCAGCAGCGTACGACTAGCGGCCGAGCAGTACTTC. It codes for CASSVRLAAEQYF. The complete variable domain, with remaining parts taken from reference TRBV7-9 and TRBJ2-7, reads DTGVSQNPRHKITKRGQNVTFRCDPISEHNRLYWYRQTLGQGPEFLTYFQNEAQLEKSRLLSDRFSAERPKGSFSTLEIQRTEQGDSAMYLCASSVRLAAEQYFGPGTRLTVT.

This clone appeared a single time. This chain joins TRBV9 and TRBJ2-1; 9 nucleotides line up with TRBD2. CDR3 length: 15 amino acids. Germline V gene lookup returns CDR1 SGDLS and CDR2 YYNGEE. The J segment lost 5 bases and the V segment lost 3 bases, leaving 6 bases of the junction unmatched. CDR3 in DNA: TGTGCCAGCAGCGCCCACGGCGGGGGGGACAATGAGCAGTTCTTC. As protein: CASSAHGGGDNEQFF.

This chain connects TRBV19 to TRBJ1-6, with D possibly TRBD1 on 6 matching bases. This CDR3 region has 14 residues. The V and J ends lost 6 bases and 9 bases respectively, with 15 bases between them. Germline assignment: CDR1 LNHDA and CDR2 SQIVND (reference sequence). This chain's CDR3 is CASRGTGRGSPLHF. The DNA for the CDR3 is TGTGCCAGTAGAGGAACAGGGAGGGGTTCACCCCTCCACTTT.

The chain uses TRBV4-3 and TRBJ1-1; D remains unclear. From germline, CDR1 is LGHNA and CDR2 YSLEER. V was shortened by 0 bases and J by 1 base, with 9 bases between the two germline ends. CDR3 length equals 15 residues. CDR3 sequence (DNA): TGCGCCAGCAGCCAAGAGGAGGGAAAGAACACTGAAGCTTTCTTT. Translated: CASSQEEGKNTEAFF.

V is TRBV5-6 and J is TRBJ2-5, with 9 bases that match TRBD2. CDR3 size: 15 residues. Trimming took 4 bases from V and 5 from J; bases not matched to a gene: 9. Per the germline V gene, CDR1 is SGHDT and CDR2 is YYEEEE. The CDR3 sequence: CASSKIAGAGETQYF. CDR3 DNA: TGTGCCAGCAGCAAGATAGCGGGAGCGGGGGAGACCCAGTACTTC.

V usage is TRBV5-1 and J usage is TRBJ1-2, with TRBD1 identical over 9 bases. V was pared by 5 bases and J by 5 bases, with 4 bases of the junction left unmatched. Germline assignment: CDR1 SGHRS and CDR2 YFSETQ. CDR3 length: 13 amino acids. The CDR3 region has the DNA TGCGCCAGCAGGACCGGGACAGGGTATGGCTACACCTTC. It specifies CASRTGTGYGYTF.

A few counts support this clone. CDR3: CASSEGQGYEQYF. In DNA form, the CDR3 reads TGCGCCAGCAGTGAAGGGCAGGGCTACGAGCAGTACTTC. This chain joins TRBV10-1 and TRBJ2-7, with D possibly being TRBD1 (5 bases). The CDR3 is 13 residues long. V lost 3 bases and J 3 bases, leaving 9 bases between the germline ends. Germline CDR1 and CDR2: WNHNN and SYGVQD (reference sequence).

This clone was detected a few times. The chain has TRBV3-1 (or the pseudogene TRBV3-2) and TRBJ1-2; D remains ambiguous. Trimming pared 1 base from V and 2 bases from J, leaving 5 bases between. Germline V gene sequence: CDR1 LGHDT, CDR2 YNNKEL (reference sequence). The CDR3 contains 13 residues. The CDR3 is CASSQVQNYGYTF. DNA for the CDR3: TGTGCCAGCAGCCAAGTACAGAACTATGGCTACACCTTC.

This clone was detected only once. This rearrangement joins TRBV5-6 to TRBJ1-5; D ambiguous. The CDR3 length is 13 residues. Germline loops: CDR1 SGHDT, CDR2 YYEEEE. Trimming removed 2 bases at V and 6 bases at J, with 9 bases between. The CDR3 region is CASSLGGSQPQHF. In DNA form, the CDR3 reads TGTGCCAGCAGCTTAGGCGGGTCTCAGCCCCAGCATTTT. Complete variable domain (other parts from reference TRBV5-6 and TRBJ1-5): DAGVTQSPTHLIKTRGQQVTLRCSPKSGHDTVSWYQQALGQGPQFIFQYYEEEERQRGNFPDRFSGHQFPNYSSELNVNALLLGDSALYLCASSLGGSQPQHFGDGTRLSIL.

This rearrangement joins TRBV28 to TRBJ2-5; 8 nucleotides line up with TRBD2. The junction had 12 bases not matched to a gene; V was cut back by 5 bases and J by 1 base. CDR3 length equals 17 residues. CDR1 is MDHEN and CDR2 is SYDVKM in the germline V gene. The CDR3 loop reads CASSPLPGGVSQETQYF. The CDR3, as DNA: TGTGCCAGCAGTCCTCTCCCCGGGGGGGTAAGCCAAGAGACCCAGTACTTC.

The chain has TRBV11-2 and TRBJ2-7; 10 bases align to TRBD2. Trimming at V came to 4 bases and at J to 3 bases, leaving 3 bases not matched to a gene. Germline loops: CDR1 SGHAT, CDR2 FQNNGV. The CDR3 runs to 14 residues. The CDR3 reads CASSSGLANYEQYF. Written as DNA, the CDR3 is TGTGCCAGCAGCTCGGGACTAGCGAACTACGAGCAGTACTTC. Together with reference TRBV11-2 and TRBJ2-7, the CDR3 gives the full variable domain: EAGVAQSPRYKIIEKRQSVAFWCNPISGHATLYWYQQILGQGPKLLIQFQNNGVVDDSQLPKDRFSAERLKGVDSTLKIQPAKLEDSAVYLCASSSGLANYEQYFGPGTRLTVT.

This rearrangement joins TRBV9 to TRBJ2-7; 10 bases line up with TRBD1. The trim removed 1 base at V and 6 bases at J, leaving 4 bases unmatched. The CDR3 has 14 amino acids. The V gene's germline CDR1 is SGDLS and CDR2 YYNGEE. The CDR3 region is CASSVRQGASEQYF. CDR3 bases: TGTGCCAGCAGCGTAAGACAGGGGGCAAGCGAGCAGTACTTC.

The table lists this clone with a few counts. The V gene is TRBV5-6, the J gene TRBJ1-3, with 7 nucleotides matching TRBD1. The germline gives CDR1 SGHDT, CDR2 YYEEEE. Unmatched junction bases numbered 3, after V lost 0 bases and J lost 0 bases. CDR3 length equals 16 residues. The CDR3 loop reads CASSLGQGTSGNTIYF. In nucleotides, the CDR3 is TGTGCCAGCAGCTTGGGACAGGGAACCTCTGGAAACACCATATATTTT.

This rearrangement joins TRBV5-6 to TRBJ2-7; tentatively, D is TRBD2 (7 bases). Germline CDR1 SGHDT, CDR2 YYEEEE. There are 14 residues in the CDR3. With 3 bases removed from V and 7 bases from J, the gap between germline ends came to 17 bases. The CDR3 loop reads CASSSVAGAGEQYF. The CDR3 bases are TGTGCCAGCAGCTCTGTGGCGGGGGCAGGGGAGCAGTACTTC. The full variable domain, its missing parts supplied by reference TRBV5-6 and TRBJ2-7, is DAGVTQSPTHLIKTRGQQVTLRCSPKSGHDTVSWYQQALGQGPQFIFQYYEEEERQRGNFPDRFSGHQFPNYSSELNVNALLLGDSALYLCASSSVAGAGEQYFGPGTRLTVT.

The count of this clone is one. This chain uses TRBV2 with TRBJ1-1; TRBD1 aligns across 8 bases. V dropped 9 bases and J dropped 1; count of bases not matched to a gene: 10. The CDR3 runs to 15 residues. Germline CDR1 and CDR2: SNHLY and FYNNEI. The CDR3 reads CARRTGGGRNTEAFF. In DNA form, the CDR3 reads TGTGCCAGACGCACAGGGGGTGGTCGGAACACTGAAGCTTTCTTT.

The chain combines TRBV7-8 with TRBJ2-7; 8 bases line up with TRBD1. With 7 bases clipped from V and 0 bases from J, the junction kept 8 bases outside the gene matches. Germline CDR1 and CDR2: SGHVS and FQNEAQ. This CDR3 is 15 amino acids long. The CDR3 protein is CASTESGTGSYEQYF. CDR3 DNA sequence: TGTGCCAGCACTGAATCCGGGACAGGCTCCTACGAGCAGTACTTC.